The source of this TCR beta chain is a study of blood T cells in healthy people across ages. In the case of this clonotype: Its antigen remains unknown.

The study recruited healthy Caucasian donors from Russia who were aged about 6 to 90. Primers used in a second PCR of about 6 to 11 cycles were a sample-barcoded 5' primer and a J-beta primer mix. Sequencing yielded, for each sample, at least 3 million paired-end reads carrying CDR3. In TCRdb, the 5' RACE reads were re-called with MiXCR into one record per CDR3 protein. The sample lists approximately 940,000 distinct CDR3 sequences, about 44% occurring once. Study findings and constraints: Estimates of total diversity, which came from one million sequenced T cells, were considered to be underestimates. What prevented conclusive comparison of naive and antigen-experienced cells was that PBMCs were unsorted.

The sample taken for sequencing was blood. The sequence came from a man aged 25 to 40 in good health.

The CDR3 here is CASSSQAAQANVLTF. DNA of the CDR3: TGTGCCAGCAGTTCCCAGGCAGCCCAGGCCAACGTCCTGACTTTC. V and J are TRBV12-3 or TRBV12-4 and TRBJ2-6; D is unresolved. V was pared by 4 bases and J by 6 bases, with 13 bases between. This CDR3 spans 15 amino acids.